Each of the 15 T cell receptor beta chains below was sequenced from the same sample in a study of PD-L1 blockade in urothelial cancer. Method: immunoSEQ multiplex PCR; TCRdb's copy keeps in-frame clones and lacks some. This sample yields some 80,000 clones, of which around four fifths are seen a single time; about 6.9% belongs to the top ten. Time point denoted: pretreatment peripheral blood. The source material was PBMCs, sampled around atezolizumab (anti-PD-L1) treatment. The receptors stem from a middle-aged man with urothelial cancer.

This chain joins TRBV5-1 and TRBJ2-5; D is ambiguous. This CDR3 is 12 amino acids long. The germline V gene encodes CDR1 SGHRS and CDR2 YFSETQ. V was cut by 5 bases and J by 5 bases, with 10 bases left in between. CDR3 protein: CASRRLEETQYF. CDR3 DNA: TGCGCCAGCAGGCGATTAGAGGAGACCCAGTACTTC. Looking up the rest from reference TRBV5-1 and TRBJ2-5 gives the full variable domain: KAGVTQTPRYLIKTRGQQVTLSCSPISGHRSVSWYQQTPGQGLQFLFEYFSETQRNKGNFPGRFSGRQFSNSRSEMNVSTLELGDSALYLCASRRLEETQYFGPGTRLLVL.

This chain links TRBV4-1 with TRBJ2-3, with TRBD1 as a possible D gene (7 bases). This CDR3 region has 14 residues. V was pared by 1 base and J by 15 bases, with 20 bases between. Germline assignment: CDR1 MGHRA and CDR2 YSYEKL. CDR3: CASSQGSGQGGNYF. The CDR3 DNA sequence: TGCGCCAGCAGCCAAGGATCTGGGCAGGGGGGTAACTATTTT.

The chain uses TRBV6-5 and TRBJ2-6; D is ambiguous. The CDR3 consists of 16 residues. Trimming took 0 bases from V and 0 from J, leaving 6 bases between them. Germline values: CDR1 MNHEY, CDR2 SVGAGI. The CDR3 DNA sequence: TGTGCCAGCAGTTACTCGGAGCTCTCTGGGGCCAACGTCCTGACTTTC. This codes for CASSYSELSGANVLTF.

The chain has TRBV15 and TRBJ1-2; D is unresolved. V lost 5 bases and J 4 bases, leaving 17 bases between the germline ends. CDR3 length: 15 amino acids. Germline CDR1 and CDR2: LNHNV and YYDKDF (reference sequence). Here the CDR3 DNA reads TGTGCCACCAGCGGAGGGAGGGATGTCATCTATGGCTACACCTTC. Amino acids: CATSGGRDVIYGYTF.

The V call is TRBV5-8, the J call TRBJ1-2, with unresolved D. The V gene's germline CDR1 is SGHTS and CDR2 YDEGEE. Trimming cost V 4 bases and J 7 bases, with 8 bases left between them. This CDR3 is 11 amino acids long. The CDR3 protein is CASSRTSGYTF. The DNA for the CDR3 is TGTGCCAGCAGCCGAACTAGTGGCTACACCTTC.

This clone was found a few times. The genes are TRBV5-4 and TRBJ2-5, with 8 bases matching TRBD2. The CDR3 consists of 16 residues. V shed 4 bases and J 7 bases; nucleotides not matched to a gene: 15. CDR1 and CDR2 from the germline V gene are SGHNT and YYREEE (reference sequence). The CDR3 spells CASSLLSGGAPTTQYF. CDR3 bases: TGTGCCAGCAGCCTCCTAAGCGGGGGCGCCCCAACGACCCAGTACTTC.

The chain carries TRBV30 and TRBJ1-1; maybe TRBD1 (6 bases). V was clipped by 6 bases and J by 4 bases, with 15 bases between them. The CDR3 extends over 13 amino acids. CDR1 GTSNPN and CDR2 SVGIG come from the germline V gene (reference sequence). CDR3: CACVGTSRTEAFF. The CDR3 DNA sequence: TGTGCCTGCGTCGGGACATCTCGCACTGAAGCTTTCTTT. The full variable domain, in which reference TRBV30 and TRBJ1-1 provide the parts outside the CDR3, is SQTIHQWPATLVQPVGSPLSLECTVEGTSNPNLYWYRQAAGRGLQLLFYSVGIGQISSEVPQNLSASRPQDRQFILSSKKLLLSDSGFYLCACVGTSRTEAFFGQGTRLTVV.

J is TRBJ2-5 and V is TRBV6-6; 14 positions agree with TRBD2. The trim removed 2 bases at V and 2 bases at J, leaving 1 base unmatched. There are 16 residues in the CDR3. Germline loops: CDR1 MNHNY, CDR2 SVGAGI (reference sequence). DNA of the CDR3: TGTGCCAGCAGTTACGGGACTAGCGGGGGACAAGAGACCCAGTACTTC. It is translated as CASSYGTSGGQETQYF.

This sequence joins TRBV5-4 and TRBJ2-2; D is perhaps TRBD1 (7 bases). CDR3 length equals 17 residues. Trimming removed 0 bases at V and 1 base at J, with 13 bases between. CDR1 and CDR2 (germline): SGHNT, YYREEE (reference sequence). The CDR3 reads CASSLGRDRGNTGELFF. DNA of the CDR3: TGTGCCAGCAGCTTGGGGAGGGACAGAGGGAACACCGGGGAGCTGTTTTTT.

The chain is built from TRBV29-1 and TRBJ2-1; TRBD2 matches 10 bases. In germline, CDR1 is SQVTM, CDR2 ANQGSEA. This CDR3 comprises 16 residues. The junction had 11 bases not matched to a gene; V was cut back by 0 bases and J by 9 bases. CDR3 nucleotides: TGCAGCGTTGAAGAGGGGGTTAGGACTAGCGGAGGTGAGCAGTTCTTC. This encodes CSVEEGVRTSGGEQFF.

The V and J genes are TRBV5-4 and TRBJ2-3; the D gene is possibly TRBD2 (6 bases). Germline CDR1 is SGHNT and CDR2 is YYREEE (reference sequence). The CDR3 runs to 16 residues. Between the trimmed V and J ends, which lost 1 base and 4 bases, there was a span of 16 bases. The CDR3, as DNA: TGTGCCAGCAGCTTGCGATCCGGGGGAGAGGCAGATACGCAGTATTTT. This encodes CASSLRSGGEADTQYF. Based on the CDR3 plus reference TRBV5-4 and TRBJ2-3, the full variable domain is ETGVTQSPTHLIKTRGQQVTLRCSSQSGHNTVSWYQQALGQGPQFIFQYYREEENGRGNFPPRFSGLQFPNYSSELNVNALELDDSALYLCASSLRSGGEADTQYFGPGTRLTVL.

This clone has just one count. The chain joins TRBV27 to TRBJ1-1, with TRBD1 identical over 8 bases. Losses at the gene ends were 7 bases for V and 7 bases for J; bases not matched to a gene: 11. Per germline, CDR1 MNHEY and CDR2 SMNVEV (reference sequence). The CDR3 totals 14 residues. In DNA form, the CDR3 reads TGTGCCAGCATTCAGCAGGGGGCTAGAAATGAAGCTTTCTTT. As protein: CASIQQGARNEAFF.

V usage is TRBV19 and J usage is TRBJ2-5; maybe TRBD2 (7 bases). The CDR3 runs 18 residues. Germline values: CDR1 LNHDA, CDR2 SQIVND (reference sequence). V was cut by 7 bases and J by 2 bases, with 26 bases left in between. In nucleotides, the CDR3 is TGTGCCAGTACCCCCCCGGCTAGCCCCAGGGGAGGGCAAGAGACCCAGTACTTC. This translates into CASTPPASPRGGQETQYF.

The rearrangement joins TRBV28 to TRBJ2-7; perhaps TRBD2 as D (5 bases). Trimming removed 3 bases from V and 4 bases from J, with 13 bases in between. The CDR3 covers 14 residues. Germline V gene data show CDR1 as MDHEN and CDR2 as SYDVKM. CDR3 DNA sequence: TGTGCCAGCAGTTTTACGGACTCCACTTACGAGCAGTACTTC. Amino acid sequence: CASSFTDSTYEQYF.

This chain joins TRBV5-4 and TRBJ2-1; 11 nucleotides agree with TRBD2. This CDR3 is 15 amino acids long. Germline lookup yields CDR1 SGHNT and CDR2 YYREEE (reference sequence). The V segment lost 0 bases and the J segment 7 bases; nucleotides outside the gene matches: 3. The CDR3 nucleotides read TGTGCCAGCAGCTTGGATAGCGGGAGGGCTAATGAGCAGTTCTTC. Its translation is CASSLDSGRANEQFF.